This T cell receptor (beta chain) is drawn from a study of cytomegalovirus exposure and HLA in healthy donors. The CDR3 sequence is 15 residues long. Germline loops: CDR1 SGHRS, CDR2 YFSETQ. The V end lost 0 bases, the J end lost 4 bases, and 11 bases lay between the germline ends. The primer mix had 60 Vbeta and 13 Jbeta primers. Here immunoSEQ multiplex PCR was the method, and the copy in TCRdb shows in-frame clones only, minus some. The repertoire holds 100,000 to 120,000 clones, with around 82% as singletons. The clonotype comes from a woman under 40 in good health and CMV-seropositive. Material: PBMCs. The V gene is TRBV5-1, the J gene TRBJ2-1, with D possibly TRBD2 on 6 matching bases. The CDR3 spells CASSLVLAPYNEQFF. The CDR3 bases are TGCGCCAGCAGCTTGGTGCTAGCGCCTTACAATGAGCAGTTCTTC.